This T cell receptor beta chain was identified in a study of regulatory T cells in long-lasting Graves disease. Study background: Antithyroid drugs had been taken under 3 months by newly diagnosed Graves' patients.

Noted time point: newly diagnosed GD, antithyroid drugs for less than 3 months. Making the TCR library involved RNA that had been extracted from PBMCs. The authors drew patients from an endocrinology department in Xi'an, China. CDR3-region Arm-PCR and iRepertoire HTBI primers produced the TCR beta libraries. TCRdb reprocessed the multiplex PCR reads via MiXCR and lists one record per CDR3 protein. Of under 450,000 distinct CDR3 sequences listed, around 11% are singletons. Details on this clonotype: What it binds is not known.

Study conclusions and caveats: When disease was persistent, TRBV28, TRBJ1-2 and TRBJ2-5 were the favored segments.

CDR3 length equals 14 residues. From germline, CDR1 is MNHEY and CDR2 SVGEGT. The V gene end was trimmed by 6 bases and the J gene end by 7 bases; junction bases not matched to a gene: 8. This sample was shared with a second study, whose subject was T cells in Graves' hyperthyroidism and ophthalmopathy. From that report: When the TCR CDR3 underwent first-round RT-PCR, the HTBI primer set was used.

The source was peripheral blood mononuclear cells (PBMCs), collected at new diagnosis, from a patient treated with antithyroid drugs. This rearrangement joins TRBV6-2 or TRBV6-3 to TRBJ2-4; 8 bases match TRBD1. This sequence was found in a woman aged 18-29 years with Graves disease. The CDR3 loop reads CASSRDRQVNIQYF. The CDR3 DNA follows: TGTGCCAGCAGCCGGGACAGGCAAGTTAACATTCAGTACTTC.